The TCR beta chain under discussion was sequenced for a study of blood T cell repertoires in COVID-19. Across the whole study: There were acute and convalescent COVID-19 samples, and they came from the United States, Italy and Spain. PBMCs, B-cell-depleted T cells, or T cells provided the cDNA or gDNA that made up the material.

Original methodology: By means of reference gene primer amplification, nucleated cell counts were estimated. This table comes from immunoSEQ multiplex PCR, and its TCRdb copy is limited to in-frame clones, with some not included. D and trimming were read from the DNA, whereas the V and J calls and clone size are those reported in that table. The sample includes under 20,000 clones, 77% of them seen just once. Seattle participants joined during active infection and were tracked over time. The CDR3 extends over 15 amino acids. Germline lookup yields CDR1 MDHEN and CDR2 SYDVKM. V lost 4 bases and J 4 bases, leaving 17 bases between the germline ends.

The TCR was taken from a man aged 65-85 years with COVID-19, enrolled during active disease. The chain employs TRBV28 and TRBJ2-7; possible D gene TRBD2, 6 bases. The sample consisted of peripheral blood. The CDR3, as DNA: TGTGCCAGCAGTTCTCACCGGGACTTTCGGTACGAGCAGTACTTC. Amino acids: CASSSHRDFRYEQYF.